A single sample is the source of the 20 T cell receptor beta chains below, sequenced in a study of identical twins. TCRdb ran MiXCR on the 5' RACE reads and lists one entry per CDR3 protein. The sample lists 600,000 to 700,000 distinct CDR3 sequences, 21% occurring once. The sample was also linked to a second study, of T cells expressing NK-cell markers.

The source material was PBMCs. The receptors shown here come from a woman aged 18-29 years in good health.

This clonotype was recorded many times. The genes are TRBV7-9 and TRBJ2-3; D perhaps matches TRBD1 (5 bases). V dropped 5 bases and J dropped 2 bases, with 11 bases sitting between them. CDR1 and CDR2 from the germline V gene are SEHNR and FQNEAQ (reference sequence). The CDR3 loop spans 14 amino acids. CDR3 region: CASSARQFTDTQYF. In DNA form, the CDR3 reads TGTGCCAGCAGCGCCCGACAGTTCACAGATACGCAGTATTTT.

The rearrangement links TRBV20-1 to TRBJ2-1, with 7 bases identical to TRBD1. The CDR3 length is 14 residues. In germline, CDR1 is DFQATT, CDR2 SNEGSKA (reference sequence). Trimming cost V 3 bases and J 4 bases; bases outside gene matches: 6. DNA of the CDR3: TGCAGTGCTAGTAAGGGGGCTTCTTACAATGAGCAGTTCTTC. Amino acid sequence: CSASKGASYNEQFF.

The rearrangement links TRBV20-1 to TRBJ2-1; TRBD2 matches 12 bases. Per the germline V gene, CDR1 is DFQATT and CDR2 is SNEGSKA (reference sequence). V lost 6 bases, J lost 2 bases, and 5 bases stayed unmatched. The CDR3 contains 15 residues. CDR3 sequence (DNA): TGCAGTGCGACCGGACTAGCGGGGCCCTACAATGAGCAGTTCTTC. Protein: CSATGLAGPYNEQFF.

There are many counts of this clonotype. The V call is TRBV12-3 or TRBV12-4, the J call TRBJ2-7; a possible D gene is TRBD2 (5 bases). The V end lost 2 bases, the J end lost 9 bases, and 17 bases lay between the germline ends. The CDR3 runs 14 residues. CDR3 loop: CASSLRGSDLGQYF. The CDR3 region has the DNA TGTGCCAGCAGTTTAAGAGGGAGTGATCTGGGGCAGTACTTC.

This clonotype was seen repeatedly, ten times or more. V is TRBV3-1 and J is TRBJ1-1, with D maybe TRBD1 (5 bases). The germline gives CDR1 LGHDT, CDR2 YNNKEL (reference sequence). The V and J ends lost 3 bases and 5 bases respectively, with 10 bases between them. This CDR3 contains 13 residues. The CDR3 protein is CASSQLQETEAFF. Written as DNA, the CDR3 is TGTGCCAGCAGCCAGTTACAGGAGACTGAAGCTTTCTTT.

This clonotype was counted only a few times. The CDR3 here is CSARDRPKGTDTQYF. The CDR3 nucleotides read TGCAGTGCTAGAGACCGCCCTAAGGGCACAGATACGCAGTATTTT. The chain uses TRBV20-1 and TRBJ2-3; D ambiguous. V lost 0 bases, J lost 1 base, and 11 bases lay in between. Germline values: CDR1 DFQATT, CDR2 SNEGSKA (reference sequence). This CDR3 is 15 amino acids long.

This clonotype was recorded a few times. V and J are TRBV7-3 and TRBJ1-1; D perhaps matches TRBD1 (5 bases). V lost 2 bases and J lost 11, with 15 bases in between. The CDR3 is 13 amino acids. The germline V gene has CDR1 SGHTA and CDR2 FQGTGA. This CDR3 is CASSLSAGGTAFF. Written as DNA, the CDR3 is TGTGCCAGCAGCTTATCGGCGGGGGGAACCGCTTTCTTT.

This clonotype has a handful of counts. The chain uses TRBV6-5 and TRBJ2-3, with D unresolved. CDR1 is MNHEY, CDR2 SVGAGI, per germline. V was pared by 2 bases and J by 0 bases, with 6 bases between. CDR3 length: 14 residues. CDR3 residues: CASSYGQSTDTQYF. The CDR3 DNA reads as TGTGCCAGCAGTTACGGCCAGAGCACAGATACGCAGTATTTT.

The V call is TRBV20-1, the J call TRBJ2-5; D is tentatively TRBD1 or TRBD2 (6 bases each). Germline V gene sequence: CDR1 DFQATT, CDR2 SNEGSKA (reference sequence). This CDR3 contains 14 residues. V lost 3 bases and J lost 2, with 13 bases in between. CDR3 sequence reads: CSASGGLIQETQYF. In DNA form, the CDR3 reads TGCAGTGCTAGCGGGGGCTTAATTCAAGAGACCCAGTACTTC.

The chain is built from TRBV20-1 and TRBJ1-2; D is perhaps TRBD1 (5 bases). V was pared by 0 bases and J by 5 bases, with 13 bases between. CDR3 length: 14 residues. Germline loops: CDR1 DFQATT, CDR2 SNEGSKA (reference sequence). The CDR3 DNA sequence: TGCAGTGCTAGAGACACCGCAGGGCTTTATGGCTACACCTTC. Amino acid sequence: CSARDTAGLYGYTF.

This clonotype has a handful of counts. The V call is TRBV5-1, the J call TRBJ2-1, with TRBD2 as a possible D gene (5 bases). The CDR3 extends over 13 amino acids. Germline V gene sequence: CDR1 SGHRS, CDR2 YFSETQ. The ends were cut back, 4 bases at V and 7 bases at J, with 12 bases in the middle. CDR3 nucleotides: TGCGCCAGCAGCGCCGGACCGGGGAATGAGCAGTTCTTC. This codes for CASSAGPGNEQFF.

The chain recombines TRBV6-1 with TRBJ2-3, with TRBD1 as a possible D gene (6 bases). Germline V gene sequence: CDR1 MNHNS, CDR2 SASEGT. The CDR3 has 14 residues. V was pared by 1 base and J by 7 bases, with 12 bases between. Here the CDR3 reads CASSEGRGGNTQYF. CDR3 nucleotides: TGTGCCAGCAGTGAAGGCAGGGGTGGAAATACGCAGTATTTT.

V usage is TRBV6-5 and J usage is TRBJ1-6, with TRBD1 identical over 7 bases. Trimming cost V 4 bases and J 6 bases; bases outside gene matches: 9. The germline CDR1 and CDR2 sequences are MNHEY and SVGAGI. The CDR3 is 16 amino acids. This chain's CDR3 is CASSLTRGRLNSPLHF. DNA for the CDR3: TGTGCCAGCAGTTTAACAAGGGGGCGACTTAATTCACCCCTCCACTTT.

This sequence joins TRBV5-1 and TRBJ2-2; weak D call: TRBD2 (6 bases). V was trimmed by 5 bases and J by 1 base, leaving 12 bases between them. Looked up from germline, CDR1 is SGHRS and CDR2 is YFSETQ. This CDR3 is 15 amino acids long. The CDR3 sequence is CASRPGTQNTGELFF. The CDR3 region has the DNA TGCGCCAGCAGACCCGGGACTCAGAACACCGGGGAGCTGTTTTTT.

This clonotype has a handful of counts. This chain's CDR3 is CSAGDRGNTEAFF. The CDR3 DNA reads as TGCAGTGCGGGGGACAGGGGAAACACTGAAGCTTTCTTT. The J gene is TRBJ1-1, the V gene TRBV20-1; TRBD1 matches 10 bases. The CDR3 has 13 residues. The V gene's germline CDR1 is DFQATT and CDR2 SNEGSKA (reference sequence). J gave up 2 bases and V 6 bases, and 3 bases lay outside the gene matches.

The CDR3 sequence is CSASSLAGVETQYF. In nucleotides, the CDR3 is TGCAGTGCAAGCTCACTAGCGGGGGTAGAGACCCAGTACTTC. This rearrangement joins TRBV20-1 to TRBJ2-5; 11 bases fit TRBD2. Trimming removed 6 bases from V and 4 bases from J; junction bases left unmatched: 7. This CDR3 is 14 amino acids long. Germline CDR1 and CDR2: DFQATT and SNEGSKA (reference sequence).

The CDR3 here is CASSSPGLADNEQFF. The DNA of the CDR3 is TGTGCCAGCAGTTCACCGGGACTAGCGGACAATGAGCAGTTCTTC. The chain employs TRBV6-5 and TRBJ2-1; the match to TRBD2 covers 11 bases. V dropped 4 bases and J dropped 5; count of bases not matched to a gene: 4. This CDR3 region has 15 residues. The germline CDR1 and CDR2 sequences are MNHEY and SVGAGI.

The gene calls are TRBV29-1 and TRBJ1-2; D might be TRBD1 (6 bases). The CDR3 sequence is 13 residues long. CDR1 and CDR2 (germline): SQVTM, ANQGSEA. V lost 4 bases and J 6 bases, leaving 15 bases between the germline ends. CDR3 nucleotide sequence: TGCAGCGTTGCCCTCGAGACAGGCGATGGCTACACCTTC. Amino acid sequence: CSVALETGDGYTF.

This clonotype was found a few times. The chain joins TRBV3-1 to TRBJ2-3, with 9 bases that match TRBD1. The germline V gene encodes CDR1 LGHDT and CDR2 YNNKEL (reference sequence). This CDR3 has 15 amino acids. Germline trimming cut 6 bases from V and 5 bases from J; bases unmatched to any gene: 9. The CDR3, as DNA: TGTGCCAGCAGTCACCCAACAGGGGGCATAGATACGCAGTATTTT. Translated: CASSHPTGGIDTQYF.

V usage is TRBV12-3 or TRBV12-4 and J usage is TRBJ2-7; 8 bases are shared with TRBD1. CDR3 size: 14 residues. Trimming cost V 5 bases and J 6 bases; bases outside gene matches: 9. The CDR3, as DNA: TGTGCCAGCAGTGCTTGGACAGGGCTAGGCGAGCAGTACTTC. This translates into CASSAWTGLGEQYF.